The TCR beta chain described here comes from a study of OX40 agonist ivuxolimab in advanced cancers. Background on the study: Patients received the agonistic anti-OX40 (CD134) antibody ivuxolimab. Dose-escalation patients had hepatocellular carcinoma, melanoma, renal cell or head and neck cancer.

Germline trimming cut 4 bases from V and 7 bases from J; bases unmatched to any gene: 10. CDR3 size: 16 residues. Germline V gene sequence: CDR1 SGDLS, CDR2 YYNGEE. Sequencing was performed with immunoSEQ multiplex PCR; in TCRdb, only in-frame clones are kept and a portion is missing. This sample carries about 150,000 clones, around 94% of them seen once, and the ten largest clones take about 0.31%. Concerning this clone: The antigen is not known.

General study points: In the 0.1 to 3.0 mg/kg range, CD4+ and CD8+ blood T cells had expanded clonally by week 6. Fewer expanded clones were found on average in CD4+ than in CD8+ T cells.

This chain links TRBV9 with TRBJ2-1; TRBD1 agrees at 11 bases. The sequence was obtained from an adult with an advanced solid tumor such as melanoma, head and neck, liver or kidney cancer. This sample comprised CD4+ or CD8+ T cells sorted from blood, obtained in a trial of the OX40 agonist ivuxolimab. The CDR3 loop reads CASSHNRDRGLNEQFF. The CDR3 DNA sequence: TGTGCCAGCAGCCACAACCGGGACAGGGGGTTAAATGAGCAGTTCTTC.